This T cell receptor (beta chain) was captured in a study of cytomegalovirus exposure and HLA in healthy donors. Study-wide findings and caveats: The likely origin of a cluster of highly shared sequence variants was a sequencing artifact. Researchers had no immune exposure information except CMV serostatus available. Most sequenced TCRs were rare (though some public TCRs occurred in many donors).

Amplification used 60 Vbeta primers and 13 Jbeta primers. Sequencing was performed with immunoSEQ multiplex PCR; in TCRdb, only in-frame clones are kept and a portion is missing. The repertoire consists of 200,000 or so clones, with 79% occurring once and the leading ten covering roughly 1.5%. Germline CDR1 and CDR2: SNHLY and FYNNEI. The CDR3 runs to 13 residues. The junction had 1 base not matched to a gene; V was cut back by 5 bases and J by 5 bases. In the case of this clone: What it binds is not known.

The sequence derives from a man in his fifties in good health and CMV-seronegative. This chain links TRBV2 with TRBJ2-1; 9 nucleotides match TRBD1. Sequencing was carried out using PBMCs. The CDR3: CASSWDRDNEQFF. CDR3 nucleotide sequence: TGTGCCAGCAGTTGGGACAGGGACAATGAGCAGTTCTTC.